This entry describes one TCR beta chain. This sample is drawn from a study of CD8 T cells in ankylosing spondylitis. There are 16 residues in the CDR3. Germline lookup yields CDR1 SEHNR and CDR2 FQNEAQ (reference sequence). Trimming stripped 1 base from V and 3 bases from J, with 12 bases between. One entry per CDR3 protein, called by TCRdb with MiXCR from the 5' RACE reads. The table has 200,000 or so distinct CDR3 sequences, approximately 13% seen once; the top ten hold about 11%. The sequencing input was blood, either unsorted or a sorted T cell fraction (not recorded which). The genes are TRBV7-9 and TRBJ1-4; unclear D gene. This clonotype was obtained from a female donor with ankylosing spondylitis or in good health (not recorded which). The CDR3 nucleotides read TGTGCCAGCAGCTTAGTTAGCGGGTCTGCTAATGAAAAACTGTTTTTT. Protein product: CASSLVSGSANEKLFF.